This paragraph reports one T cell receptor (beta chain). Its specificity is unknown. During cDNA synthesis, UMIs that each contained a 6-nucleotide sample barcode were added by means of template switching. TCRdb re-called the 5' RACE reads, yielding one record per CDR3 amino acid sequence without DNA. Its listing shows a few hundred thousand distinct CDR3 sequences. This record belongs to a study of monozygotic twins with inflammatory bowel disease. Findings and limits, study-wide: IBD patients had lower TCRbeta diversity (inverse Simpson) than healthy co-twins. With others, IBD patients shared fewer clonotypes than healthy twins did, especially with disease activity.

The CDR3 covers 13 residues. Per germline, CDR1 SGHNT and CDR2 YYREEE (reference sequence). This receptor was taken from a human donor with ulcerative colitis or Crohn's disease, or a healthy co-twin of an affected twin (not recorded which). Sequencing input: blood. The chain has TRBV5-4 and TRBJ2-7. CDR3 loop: CASSSDVDYEQYF.